This T cell receptor (beta chain) was observed in a study of blood T cells in healthy people across ages. The study recruited healthy Caucasian donors from Russia who were aged about 6 to 90. PCR was performed a second time for about 6 to 12 cycles using a sample-barcoded 5' primer and a J-beta primer mix. From the 5' RACE reads, TCRdb called clonotypes with MiXCR, one entry per CDR3 protein. Among 900,000 to 950,000 distinct CDR3 sequences listed, roughly 28% were seen once. This sample also appeared in a second study, on T cells of mothers and their children. That paper states: Study donors consisted of a few healthy Caucasian mothers and their six children. Around 3 million TCR beta reads per child versus over 9 million per mother. It was found that thymic selection shapes TCR recombination output similarly in related and unrelated pairs.

The sample comprised blood. This receptor was obtained from a middle-aged woman in good health.

The CDR3 DNA follows: TGCAGCGTTCAAAGCCCAAACATTCAGTACTTC. It encodes CSVQSPNIQYF. The chain employs TRBV29-1 and TRBJ2-7; D is ambiguous. The closer fit of TRBJ2-4 to the DNA end suggests the J call may be wrong. This CDR3 region has 11 residues. Germline V CDR1 and CDR2: SQVTM, ANQGSEA.